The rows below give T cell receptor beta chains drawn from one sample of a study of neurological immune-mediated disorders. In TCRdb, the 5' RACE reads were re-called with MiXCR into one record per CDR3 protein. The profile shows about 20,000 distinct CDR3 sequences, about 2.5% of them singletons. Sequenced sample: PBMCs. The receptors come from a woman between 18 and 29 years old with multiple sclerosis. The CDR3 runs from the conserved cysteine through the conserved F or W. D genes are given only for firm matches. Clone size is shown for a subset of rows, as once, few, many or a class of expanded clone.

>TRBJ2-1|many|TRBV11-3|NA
CASSLAAGFDGNEQFF
TGTGCCAGCAGCTTAGCTGCAGGGTTTGATGGCAATGAGCAGTTCTTC
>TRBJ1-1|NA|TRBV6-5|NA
CASSSRDGTEAFF
TGTGCCAGCAGTTCGAGGGACGGCACTGAAGCTTTCTTT
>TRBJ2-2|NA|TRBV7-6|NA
CASSFLGGRELFF
TGTGCCAGCAGCTTCCTCGGGGGAAGGGAGCTGTTTTTT
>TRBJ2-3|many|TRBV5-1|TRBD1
CASSIRDSRTDTQYF
TGCGCCAGCAGCATACGGGACAGCAGGACAGATACGCAGTATTTT
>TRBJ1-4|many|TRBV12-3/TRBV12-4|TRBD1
CASTTGFESNEKLFF
TGTGCCAGCACGACAGGGTTTGAATCTAATGAAAAACTGTTTTTT
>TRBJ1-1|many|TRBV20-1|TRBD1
CSATGGGGNTEAFF
TGCAGTGCAACAGGGGGTGGGGGGAACACTGAAGCTTTCTTT
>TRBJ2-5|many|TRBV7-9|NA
CASSLVNIQETQYF
TGTGCCAGCAGCTTAGTGAACATCCAAGAGACCCAGTACTTC
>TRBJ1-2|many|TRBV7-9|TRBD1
CASSFGTGVDYGYTF
TGTGCCAGCAGCTTCGGGACAGGGGTGGACTATGGCTACACCTTC
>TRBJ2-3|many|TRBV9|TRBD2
CASSVVAGASSTQYF
TGTGCCAGCAGCGTAGTAGCGGGCGCCTCAAGTACGCAGTATTTT
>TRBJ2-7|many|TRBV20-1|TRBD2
CSARMSYGGGSYEQYF
TGCAGTGCTAGAATGTCGTACGGCGGGGGCTCCTACGAGCAGTACTTC
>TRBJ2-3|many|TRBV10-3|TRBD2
CAIRRGGGSSDTQYF
TGTGCCATCAGGCGGGGGGGCGGAAGTTCAGATACGCAGTATTTT
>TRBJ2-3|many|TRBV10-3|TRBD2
CAIRGLAPRTDTQYF
TGTGCCATCAGGGGACTAGCGCCCCGCACAGATACGCAGTATTTT
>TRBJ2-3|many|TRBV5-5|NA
CASSFTRTSTDTQYF
TGTGCCAGCAGCTTTACGCGGACTAGCACAGATACGCAGTATTTT
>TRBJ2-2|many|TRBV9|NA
CASSVNSGGPNTGELFF
TGTGCCAGCAGCGTAAATTCTGGAGGGCCAAACACCGGGGAGCTGTTTTTT
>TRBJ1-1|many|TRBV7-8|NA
CASSLVNPGYTEAFF
TGTGCCAGCAGCTTAGTTAATCCGGGGTACACTGAAGCTTTCTTT
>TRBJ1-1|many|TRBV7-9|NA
CASSLVVNTEAFF
TGTGCCAGCAGCTTAGTTGTTAACACTGAAGCTTTCTTT
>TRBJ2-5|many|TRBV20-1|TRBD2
CSASRSSGKETQYF
TGCAGTGCTAGTCGGTCTAGCGGGAAAGAGACCCAGTACTTC
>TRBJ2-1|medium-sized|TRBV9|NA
CASSVVGGYNEQFF
TGTGCCAGCAGCGTAGTTGGGGGCTACAATGAGCAGTTCTTC
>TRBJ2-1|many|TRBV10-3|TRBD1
CAITRGPGEQFF
TGTGCCATAACTAGGGGGCCCGGTGAGCAGTTCTTC
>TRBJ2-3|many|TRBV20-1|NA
CSARDSGTDTQYF
TGCAGTGCTAGGGATTCTGGCACAGATACGCAGTATTTT
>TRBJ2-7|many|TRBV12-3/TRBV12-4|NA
CASSLDGTAVSEQYF
TGTGCCAGCAGTCTGGATGGGACCGCTGTGTCCGAGCAGTACTTC
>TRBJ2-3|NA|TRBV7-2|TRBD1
CASSKNKVRGRVTDTQYF
TGTGCCAGCAGCAAAAACAAGGTCAGGGGGCGGGTCACAGATACGCAGTATTTT
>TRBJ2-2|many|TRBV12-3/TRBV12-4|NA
CASSFGSRNTGELFF
TGTGCCAGCAGTTTCGGTTCCAGGAACACCGGGGAGCTGTTTTTT
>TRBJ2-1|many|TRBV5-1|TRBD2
CASSQTSGRANEQFF
TGCGCCAGCAGCCAGACTAGCGGGAGGGCCAATGAGCAGTTCTTC
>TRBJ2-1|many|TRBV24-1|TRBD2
CATSDLGTINEQFF
TGTGCCACCAGTGATTTGGGGACTATTAACGAGCAGTTCTTC
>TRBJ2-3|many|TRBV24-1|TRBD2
CATSVASGGADTQYF
TGTGCCACCAGTGTCGCTAGCGGGGGAGCAGATACGCAGTATTTT
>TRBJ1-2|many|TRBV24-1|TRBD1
CATSDRDRDGYTF
TGTGCCACCAGTGATCGGGACAGGGATGGCTACACCTTC
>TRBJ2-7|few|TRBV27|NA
CASNRGGMAASYEQYF
TGTGCCAGCAACCGTGGGGGAATGGCGGCTTCCTACGAGCAGTACTTC
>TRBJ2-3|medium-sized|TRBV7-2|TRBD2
CASSPWGSGSSADTQYF
TGTGCCAGCAGCCCCTGGGGGAGCGGGAGTTCCGCAGATACGCAGTATTTT
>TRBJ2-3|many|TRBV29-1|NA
CSEEPQSTDTQYF
TGCAGCGAGGAACCCCAAAGCACAGATACGCAGTATTTT
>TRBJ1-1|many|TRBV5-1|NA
CASSLLAGMNTEAFF
TGCGCCAGCAGCTTGCTGGCCGGGATGAACACTGAAGCTTTCTTT
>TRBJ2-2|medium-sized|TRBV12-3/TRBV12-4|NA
CASTPTSNTGELFF
TGTGCCAGCACCCCGACTTCGAACACCGGGGAGCTGTTTTTT
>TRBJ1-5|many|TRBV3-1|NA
CASSQGGNQPQHF
TGTGCCAGCAGCCAGGGGGGAAATCAGCCCCAGCATTTT
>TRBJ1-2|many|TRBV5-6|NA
CASSLWGHGYTF
TGTGCCAGCAGCTTGTGGGGGCATGGCTACACCTTC
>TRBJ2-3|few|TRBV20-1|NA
CSARGTTDTQYF
TGCAGTGCTCGAGGGACGACAGATACGCAGTATTTT
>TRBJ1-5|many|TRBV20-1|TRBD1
CSAIQGAGQPQHF
TGCAGTGCAATACAGGGGGCGGGTCAGCCCCAGCATTTT
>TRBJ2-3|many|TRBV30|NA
CAWRVFGGGSDTQYF
TGTGCCTGGAGGGTCTTCGGGGGAGGATCAGATACGCAGTATTTT
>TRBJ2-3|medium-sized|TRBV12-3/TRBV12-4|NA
CASSLGSDTQYF
TGTGCCAGCAGTTTAGGTTCAGATACGCAGTATTTT
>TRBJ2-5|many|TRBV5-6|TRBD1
CASSFTGGLETQYF
TGTGCCAGCAGCTTTACAGGGGGTCTCGAGACCCAGTACTTC
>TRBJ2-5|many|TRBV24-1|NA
CATSEAYSEETQYF
TGTGCCACCAGTGAAGCGTACAGCGAAGAGACCCAGTACTTC
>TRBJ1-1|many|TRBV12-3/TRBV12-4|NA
CASSPRTGEEAFF
TGTGCCAGCAGTCCCCGGACGGGAGAAGAAGCTTTCTTT
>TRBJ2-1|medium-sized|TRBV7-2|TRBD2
CASSSRASGTNEQFF
TGTGCCAGCAGCTCCAGGGCTAGCGGGACCAATGAGCAGTTCTTC
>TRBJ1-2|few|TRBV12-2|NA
CASRLVFREGYGYTF
TGTGCAAGTCGCTTGGTCTTTCGGGAGGGCTATGGCTACACCTTC
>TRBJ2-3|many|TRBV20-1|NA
CSARVWITDTQYF
TGCAGTGCTAGAGTATGGATCACAGATACGCAGTATTTT
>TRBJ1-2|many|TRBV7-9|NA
CASRSPGPANYGYTF
TGTGCCAGCAGATCTCCCGGCCCAGCTAACTATGGCTACACCTTC
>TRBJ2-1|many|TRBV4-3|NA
CASSQAFRADNEQFF
TGCGCCAGCAGCCAAGCATTCCGGGCCGACAATGAGCAGTTCTTC
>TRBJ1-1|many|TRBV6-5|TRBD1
CASSRRGQGEAFF
TGTGCCAGCAGTCGTAGGGGGCAAGGTGAAGCTTTCTTT
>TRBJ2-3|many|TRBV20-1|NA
CSASMRVTDTQYF
TGCAGTGCTAGTATGAGGGTCACAGATACGCAGTATTTT
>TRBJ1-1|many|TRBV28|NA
CASSLVPAETFF
TGTGCCAGCAGTTTGGTCCCCGCTGAGACTTTCTTT
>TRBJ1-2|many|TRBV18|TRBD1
CASSPRDRGSGYTF
TGTGCCAGCTCACCGAGGGACAGGGGATCAGGCTACACCTTC
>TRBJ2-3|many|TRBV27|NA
CASSLSHGIADTQYF
TGTGCCAGCAGTTTAAGTCACGGGATTGCAGATACGCAGTATTTT
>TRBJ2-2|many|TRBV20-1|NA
CSARGVRGVDTGELFF
TGCAGTGCTAGAGGGGTCCGGGGAGTGGACACCGGGGAGCTGTTTTTT
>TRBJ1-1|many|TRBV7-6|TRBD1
CASSLGQGSTEAFF
TGTGCCAGCAGCTTAGGACAGGGTTCGACTGAAGCTTTCTTT
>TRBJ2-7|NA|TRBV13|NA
CASSFTVTEQYF
TGTGCCAGCAGTTTCACAGTTACCGAGCAGTACTTC